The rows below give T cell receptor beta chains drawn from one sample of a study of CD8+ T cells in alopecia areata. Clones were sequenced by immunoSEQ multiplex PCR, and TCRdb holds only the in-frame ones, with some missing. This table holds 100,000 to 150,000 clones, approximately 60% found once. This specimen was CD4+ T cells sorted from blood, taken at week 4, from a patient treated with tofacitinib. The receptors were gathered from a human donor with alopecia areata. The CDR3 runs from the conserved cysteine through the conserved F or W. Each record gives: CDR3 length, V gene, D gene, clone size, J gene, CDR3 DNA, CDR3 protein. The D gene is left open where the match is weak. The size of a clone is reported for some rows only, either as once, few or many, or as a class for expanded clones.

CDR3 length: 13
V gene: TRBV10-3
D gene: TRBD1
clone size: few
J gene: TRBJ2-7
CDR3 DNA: TGTGCCATCAGCGACAGGGGACTCTACGAGCAGTACTTC
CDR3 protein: CAISDRGLYEQYF

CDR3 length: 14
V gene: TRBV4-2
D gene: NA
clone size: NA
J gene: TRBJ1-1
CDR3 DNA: TGTGCCAGCAGCCAAGATGGGTTTAGCACTGAAGCTTTCTTT
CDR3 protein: CASSQDGFSTEAFF

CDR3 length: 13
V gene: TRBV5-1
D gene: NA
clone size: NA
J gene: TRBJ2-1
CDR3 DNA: TGCGCCAGCAGCCCCCAATCAAGCGATGAGCAGTTCTTC
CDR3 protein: CASSPQSSDEQFF

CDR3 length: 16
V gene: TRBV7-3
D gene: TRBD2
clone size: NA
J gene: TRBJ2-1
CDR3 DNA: TGTGCCAGCAGCCAGGGAGGGACTAGCGCCTACAATGAGCAGTTCTTC
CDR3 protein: CASSQGGTSAYNEQFF

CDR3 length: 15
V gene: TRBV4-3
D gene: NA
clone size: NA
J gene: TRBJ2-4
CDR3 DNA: TGCGCCAGCAGCCAAGATGAGCAGTTTGGAAACATTCAGTACTTC
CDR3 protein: CASSQDEQFGNIQYF

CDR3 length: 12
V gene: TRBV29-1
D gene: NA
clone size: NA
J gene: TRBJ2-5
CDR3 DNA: TGCAGCGTTGAAGGGCAGGGCGAGACCCAGTACTTC
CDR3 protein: CSVEGQGETQYF

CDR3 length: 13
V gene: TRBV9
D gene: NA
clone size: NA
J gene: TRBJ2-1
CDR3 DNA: TGTGCCAGCAGCCCCTCCAATAACAATGAGCAGTTCTTC
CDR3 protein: CASSPSNNNEQFF

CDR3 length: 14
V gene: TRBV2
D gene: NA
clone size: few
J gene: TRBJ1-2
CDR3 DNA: TGTGCCACACAACGGGACGCTTCTAACTATGGCTACACCTTC
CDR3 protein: CATQRDASNYGYTF

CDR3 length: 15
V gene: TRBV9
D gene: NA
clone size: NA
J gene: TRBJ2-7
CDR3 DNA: TGTGCCAGCAGCGTCCGGGACGGCCTCACCTACGAGCAGTACTTC
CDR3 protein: CASSVRDGLTYEQYF

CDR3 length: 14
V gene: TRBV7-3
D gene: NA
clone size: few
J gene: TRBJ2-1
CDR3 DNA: TGTGCCAGCAGCTCAGAAACTAGCAGCAATGAGCAGTTCTTC
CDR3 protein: CASSSETSSNEQFF

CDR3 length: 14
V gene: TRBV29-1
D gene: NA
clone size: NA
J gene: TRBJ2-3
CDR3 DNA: TGCAGCGTTGGAATGCCAAACAGGGCAGATACGCAGTATTTT
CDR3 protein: CSVGMPNRADTQYF

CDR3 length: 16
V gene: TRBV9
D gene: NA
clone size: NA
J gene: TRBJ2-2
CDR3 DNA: TGTGCCAGCAGCGTGGGAGCGGGACAGAACACCGGGGAGCTGTTTTTT
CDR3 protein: CASSVGAGQNTGELFF

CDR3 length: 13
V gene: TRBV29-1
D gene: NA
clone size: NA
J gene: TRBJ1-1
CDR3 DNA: TGCAGCGTTGAAGTCGCGGTGAACACTGAAGCTTTCTTT
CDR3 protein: CSVEVAVNTEAFF

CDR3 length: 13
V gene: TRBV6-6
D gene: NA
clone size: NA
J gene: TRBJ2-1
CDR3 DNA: TGTGCCAGCACCCGCTCAACCTACAATGAGCAGTTCTTC
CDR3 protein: CASTRSTYNEQFF

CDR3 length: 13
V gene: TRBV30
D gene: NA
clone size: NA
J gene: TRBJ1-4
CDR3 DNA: TGTGCCTGGAGCCACAGGGTTAATGAAAAACTGTTTTTT
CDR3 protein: CAWSHRVNEKLFF

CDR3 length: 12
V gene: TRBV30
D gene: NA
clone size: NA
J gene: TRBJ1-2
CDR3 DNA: TGTGCCTGGAGCGAGTTGGTGAATGGCTACACCTTC
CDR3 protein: CAWSELVNGYTF

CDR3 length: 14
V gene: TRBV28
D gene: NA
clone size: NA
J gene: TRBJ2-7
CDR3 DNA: TGTGCCAGCAGTTCGCCGGGAGTCAACTACGAGCAGTACTTC
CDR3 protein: CASSSPGVNYEQYF